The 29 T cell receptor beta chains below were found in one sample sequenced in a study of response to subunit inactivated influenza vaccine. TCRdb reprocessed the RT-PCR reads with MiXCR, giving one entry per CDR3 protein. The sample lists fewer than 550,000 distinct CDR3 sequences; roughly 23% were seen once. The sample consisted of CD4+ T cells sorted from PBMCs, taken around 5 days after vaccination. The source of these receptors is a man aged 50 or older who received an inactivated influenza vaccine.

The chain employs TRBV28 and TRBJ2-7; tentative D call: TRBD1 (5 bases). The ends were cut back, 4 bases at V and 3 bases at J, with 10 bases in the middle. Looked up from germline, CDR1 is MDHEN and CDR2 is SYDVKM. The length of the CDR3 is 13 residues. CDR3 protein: CASSSNRNYEQYF. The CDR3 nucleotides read TGTGCCAGCAGTTCGAACAGGAACTACGAGCAGTACTTC.

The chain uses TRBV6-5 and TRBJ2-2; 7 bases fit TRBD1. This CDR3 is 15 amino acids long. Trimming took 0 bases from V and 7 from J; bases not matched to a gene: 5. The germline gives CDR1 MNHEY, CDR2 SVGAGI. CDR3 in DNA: TGTGCCAGCAGTTACTCGACAGGGCGGAGCGGGGAGCTGTTTTTT. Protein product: CASSYSTGRSGELFF.

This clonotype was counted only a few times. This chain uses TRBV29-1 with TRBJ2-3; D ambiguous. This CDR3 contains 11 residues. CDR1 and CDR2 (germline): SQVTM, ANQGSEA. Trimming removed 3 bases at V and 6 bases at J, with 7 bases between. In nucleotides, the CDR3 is TGCAGCGTTGATGTGGGGGATACGCAGTATTTT. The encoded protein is CSVDVGDTQYF.

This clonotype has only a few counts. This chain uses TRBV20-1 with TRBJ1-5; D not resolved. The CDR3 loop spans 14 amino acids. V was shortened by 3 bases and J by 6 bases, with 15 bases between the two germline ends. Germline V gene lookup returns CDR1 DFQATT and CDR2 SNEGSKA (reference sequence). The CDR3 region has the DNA TGCAGTGCTAGCGTCGGGTCTGGAAGTCAGCCCCAGCATTTT. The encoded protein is CSASVGSGSQPQHF.

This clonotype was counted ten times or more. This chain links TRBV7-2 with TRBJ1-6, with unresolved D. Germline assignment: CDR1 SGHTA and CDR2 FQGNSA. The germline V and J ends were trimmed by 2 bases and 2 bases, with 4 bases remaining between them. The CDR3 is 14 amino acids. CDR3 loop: CASSLQAYNSPLHF. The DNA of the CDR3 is TGTGCCAGCAGCTTACAGGCCTATAATTCACCCCTCCACTTT.

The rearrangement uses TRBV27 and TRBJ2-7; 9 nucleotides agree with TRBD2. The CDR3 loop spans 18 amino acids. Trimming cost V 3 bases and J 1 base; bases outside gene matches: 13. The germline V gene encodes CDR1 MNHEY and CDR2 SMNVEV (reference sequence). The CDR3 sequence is CASSFVSSGNRGSYEQYF. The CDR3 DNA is TGTGCCAGCAGTTTTGTGTCTAGCGGGAACCGAGGGTCCTACGAGCAGTACTTC.

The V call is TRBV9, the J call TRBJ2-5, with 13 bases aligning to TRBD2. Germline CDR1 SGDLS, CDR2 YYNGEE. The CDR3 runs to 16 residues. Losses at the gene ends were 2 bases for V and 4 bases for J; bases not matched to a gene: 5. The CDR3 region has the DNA TGTGCCAGCAGCGTGCACGGGACTAGCGGGATAGAGACCCAGTACTTC. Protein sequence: CASSVHGTSGIETQYF. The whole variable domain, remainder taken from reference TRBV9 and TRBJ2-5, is DSGVTQTPKHLITATGQRVTLRCSPRSGDLSVYWYQQSLDQGLQFLIQYYNGEERAKGNILERFSAQQFPDLHSELNLSSLELGDSALYFCASSVHGTSGIETQYFGPGTRLLVL.

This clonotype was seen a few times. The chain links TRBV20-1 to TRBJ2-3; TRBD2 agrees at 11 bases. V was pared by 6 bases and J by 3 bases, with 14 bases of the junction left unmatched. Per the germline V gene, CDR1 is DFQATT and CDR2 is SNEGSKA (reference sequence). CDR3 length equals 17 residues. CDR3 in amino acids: CSATTSGGVPMTDTQYF. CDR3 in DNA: TGCAGTGCGACTACTAGCGGGGGAGTACCTATGACAGATACGCAGTATTTT.

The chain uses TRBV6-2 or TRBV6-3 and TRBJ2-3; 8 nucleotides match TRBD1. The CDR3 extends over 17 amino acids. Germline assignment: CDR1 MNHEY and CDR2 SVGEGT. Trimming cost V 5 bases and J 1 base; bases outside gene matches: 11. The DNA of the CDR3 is TGTGCCAGCAGTCTCGTCAGGGGGCGCGGGGGCACAGATACGCAGTATTTT. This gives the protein CASSLVRGRGGTDTQYF.

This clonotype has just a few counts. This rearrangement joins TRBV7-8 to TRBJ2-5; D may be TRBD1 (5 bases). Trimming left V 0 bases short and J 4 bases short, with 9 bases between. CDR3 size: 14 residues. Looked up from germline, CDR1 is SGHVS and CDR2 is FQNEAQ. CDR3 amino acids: CASSLAGRRETQYF. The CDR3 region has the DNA TGTGCCAGCAGCTTAGCGGGGCGACGAGAGACCCAGTACTTC. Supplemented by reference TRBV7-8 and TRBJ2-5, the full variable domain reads GAGVSQSPRYKVAKRGQDVALRCDPISGHVSLFWYQQALGQGPEFLTYFQNEAQLDKSGLPSDRFFAERPEGSVSTLKIQRTQQEDSAVYLCASSLAGRRETQYFGPGTRLLVL.

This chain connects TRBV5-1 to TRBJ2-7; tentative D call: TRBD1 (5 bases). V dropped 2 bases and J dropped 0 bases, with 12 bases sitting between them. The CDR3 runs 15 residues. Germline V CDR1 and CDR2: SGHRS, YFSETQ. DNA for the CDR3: TGCGCCAGCAGCTTTCGAAGGGGCAGCTCCTACGAGCAGTACTTC. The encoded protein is CASSFRRGSSYEQYF.

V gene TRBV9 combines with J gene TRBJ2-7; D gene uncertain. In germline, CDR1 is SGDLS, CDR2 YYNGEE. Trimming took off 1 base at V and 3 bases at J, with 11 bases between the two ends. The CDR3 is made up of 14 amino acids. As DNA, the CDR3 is TGTGCCAGCAGCGTACGGCAGGCAAACTACGAGCAGTACTTC. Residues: CASSVRQANYEQYF. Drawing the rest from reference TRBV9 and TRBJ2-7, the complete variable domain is DSGVTQTPKHLITATGQRVTLRCSPRSGDLSVYWYQQSLDQGLQFLIQYYNGEERAKGNILERFSAQQFPDLHSELNLSSLELGDSALYFCASSVRQANYEQYFGPGTRLTVT.

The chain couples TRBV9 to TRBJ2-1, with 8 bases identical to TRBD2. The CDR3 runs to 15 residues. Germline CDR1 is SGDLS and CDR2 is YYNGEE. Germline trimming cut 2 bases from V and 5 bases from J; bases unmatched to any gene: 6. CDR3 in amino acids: CASSVGGAGHNEQFF. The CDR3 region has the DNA TGTGCCAGCAGCGTCGGGGGGGCGGGACACAATGAGCAGTTCTTC.

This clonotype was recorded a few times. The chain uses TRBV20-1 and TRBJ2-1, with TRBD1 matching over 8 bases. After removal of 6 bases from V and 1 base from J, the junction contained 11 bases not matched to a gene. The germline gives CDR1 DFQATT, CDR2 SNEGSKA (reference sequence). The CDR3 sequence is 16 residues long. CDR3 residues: CSAERTGRWSYNEQFF. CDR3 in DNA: TGCAGTGCCGAACGGACAGGGAGGTGGTCCTACAATGAGCAGTTCTTC.

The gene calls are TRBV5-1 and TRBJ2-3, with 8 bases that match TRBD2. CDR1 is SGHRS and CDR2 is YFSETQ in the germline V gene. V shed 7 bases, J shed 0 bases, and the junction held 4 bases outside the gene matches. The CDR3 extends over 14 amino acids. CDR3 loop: CASGGTSSTDTQYF. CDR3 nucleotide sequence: TGCGCCAGCGGGGGGACTAGTAGCACAGATACGCAGTATTTT.

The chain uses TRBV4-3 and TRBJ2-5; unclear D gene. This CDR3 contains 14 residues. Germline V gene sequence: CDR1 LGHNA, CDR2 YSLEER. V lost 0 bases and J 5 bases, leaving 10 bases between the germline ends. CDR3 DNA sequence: TGCGCCAGCAGCCAAGATATGGTGAGGGAGACCCAGTACTTC. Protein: CASSQDMVRETQYF.

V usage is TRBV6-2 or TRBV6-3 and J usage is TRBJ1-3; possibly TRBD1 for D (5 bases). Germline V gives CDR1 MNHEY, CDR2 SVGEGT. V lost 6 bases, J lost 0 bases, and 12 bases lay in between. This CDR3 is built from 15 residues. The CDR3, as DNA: TGTGCCAGCAGCCTACGACAGAGCTCTGGAAACACCATATATTTT. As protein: CASSLRQSSGNTIYF.

CDR3 loop: CASTPAEGNTEAFF. The CDR3 DNA is TGTGCCAGCACCCCGGCGGAGGGGAACACTGAAGCTTTCTTT. The gene calls are TRBV18 and TRBJ1-1; D not resolved. Germline assignment: CDR1 KGHSH and CDR2 LQKENI. Trimming left V 8 bases short and J 1 base short, with 14 bases between. The CDR3 length is 14 residues. Full variable domain (remainder filled in from reference TRBV18 and TRBJ1-1): NAGVMQNPRHLVRRRGQEARLRCSPMKGHSHVYWYRQLPEEGLKFMVYLQKENIIDESGMPKERFSAEFPKEGPSILRIQQVVRGDSAAYFCASTPAEGNTEAFFGQGTRLTVV.

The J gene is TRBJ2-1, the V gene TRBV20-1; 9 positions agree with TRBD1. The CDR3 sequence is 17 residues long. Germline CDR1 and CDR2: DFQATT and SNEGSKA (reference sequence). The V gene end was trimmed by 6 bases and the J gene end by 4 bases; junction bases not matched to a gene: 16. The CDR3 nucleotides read TGCAGTGCCACCCGTCGGGGACAGGGAGGGGGTTACAATGAGCAGTTCTTC. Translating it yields CSATRRGQGGGYNEQFF.

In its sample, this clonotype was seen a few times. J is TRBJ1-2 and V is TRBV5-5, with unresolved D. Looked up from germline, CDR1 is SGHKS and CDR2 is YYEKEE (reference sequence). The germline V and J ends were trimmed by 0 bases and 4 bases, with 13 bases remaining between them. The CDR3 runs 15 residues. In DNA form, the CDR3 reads TGTGCCAGCAGCTTGGTCCAGGATTGGGTCTATGGCTACACCTTC. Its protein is CASSLVQDWVYGYTF.

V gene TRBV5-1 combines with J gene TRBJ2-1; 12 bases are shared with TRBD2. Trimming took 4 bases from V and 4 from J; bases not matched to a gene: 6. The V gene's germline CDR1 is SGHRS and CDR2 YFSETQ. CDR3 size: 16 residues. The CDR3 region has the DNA TGCGCCAGCAGCAAGGGACTAGCGGGTATTTACAATGAGCAGTTCTTC. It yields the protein CASSKGLAGIYNEQFF.

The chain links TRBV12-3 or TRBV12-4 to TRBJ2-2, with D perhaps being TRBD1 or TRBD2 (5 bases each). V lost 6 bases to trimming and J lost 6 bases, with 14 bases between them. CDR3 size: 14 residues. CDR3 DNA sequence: TGTGCCAGCAGGGCCGGGACGGTAGCCGGGGAGCTGTTTTTT. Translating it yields CASRAGTVAGELFF.

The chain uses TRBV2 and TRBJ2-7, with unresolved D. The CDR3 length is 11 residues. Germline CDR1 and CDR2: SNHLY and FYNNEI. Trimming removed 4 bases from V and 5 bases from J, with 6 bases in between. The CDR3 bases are TGTGCCAGCAGTGGGTTCGACGAGCAGTACTTC. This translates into CASSGFDEQYF.

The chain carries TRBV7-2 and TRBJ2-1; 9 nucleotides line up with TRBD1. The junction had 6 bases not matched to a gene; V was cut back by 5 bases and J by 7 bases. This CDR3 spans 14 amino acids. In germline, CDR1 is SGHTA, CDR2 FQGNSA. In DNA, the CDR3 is TGTGCCAGCAGCGTATCGACAGGGGGTAATGAGCAGTTCTTC. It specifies CASSVSTGGNEQFF. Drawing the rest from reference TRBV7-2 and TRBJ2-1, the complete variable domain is GAGVSQSPSNKVTEKGKDVELRCDPISGHTALYWYRQSLGQGLEFLIYFQGNSAPDKSGLPSDRFSAERTGGSVSTLTIQRTQQEDSAVYLCASSVSTGGNEQFFGPGTRLTVL.

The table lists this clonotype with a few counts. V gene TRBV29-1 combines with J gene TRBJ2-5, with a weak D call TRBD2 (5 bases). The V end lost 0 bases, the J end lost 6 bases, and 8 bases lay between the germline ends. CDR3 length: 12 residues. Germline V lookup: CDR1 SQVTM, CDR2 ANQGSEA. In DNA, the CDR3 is TGCAGCGTTGAAGAGGAGCGGAAGACCCAGTACTTC. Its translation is CSVEEERKTQYF.

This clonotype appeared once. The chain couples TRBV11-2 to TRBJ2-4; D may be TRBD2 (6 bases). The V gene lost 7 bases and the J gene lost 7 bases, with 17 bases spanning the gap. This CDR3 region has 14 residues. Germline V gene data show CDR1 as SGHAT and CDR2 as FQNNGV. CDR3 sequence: CASTPLSGGNIQYF. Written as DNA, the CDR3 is TGTGCCAGCACCCCACTTTCTGGGGGGAACATTCAGTACTTC.

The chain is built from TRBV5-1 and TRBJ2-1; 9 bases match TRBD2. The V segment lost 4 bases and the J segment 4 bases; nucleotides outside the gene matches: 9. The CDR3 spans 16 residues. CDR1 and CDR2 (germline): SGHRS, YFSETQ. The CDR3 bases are TGCGCCAGCAGCCGCATGCCGGCGGGGGGGTACAATGAGCAGTTCTTC. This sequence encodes CASSRMPAGGYNEQFF.

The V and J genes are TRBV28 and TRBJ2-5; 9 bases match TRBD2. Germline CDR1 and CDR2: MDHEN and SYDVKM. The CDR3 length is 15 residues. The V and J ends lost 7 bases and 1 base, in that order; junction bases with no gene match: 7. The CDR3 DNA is TGTGCCAGCACTGGGGCGGGGGGGGTCCAAGAGACCCAGTACTTC. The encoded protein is CASTGAGGVQETQYF.

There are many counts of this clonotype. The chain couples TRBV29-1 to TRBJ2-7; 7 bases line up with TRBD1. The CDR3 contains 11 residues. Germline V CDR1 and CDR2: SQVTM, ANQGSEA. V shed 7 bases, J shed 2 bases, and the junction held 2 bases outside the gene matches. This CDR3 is CSGGQTYEQYF. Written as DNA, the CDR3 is TGCAGCGGGGGACAGACCTACGAGCAGTACTTC.